These T cell receptor beta chains were read from a single sample in a study of T-cell memory formation after mild COVID-19. Each CDR3 protein gets one entry after TCRdb re-called the 5' RACE reads with MiXCR. The table records about 360,000 distinct CDR3 sequences, over 10% of them present only once. Material: PBMCs or a T cell subset sorted from them (not recorded which). The source of these receptors is a man aged 18 to 30 who had mild COVID-19 (a few samples of this study predate the infection). Cell type and time point are not known. Each CDR3 is given with its conserved first and last residue. The D gene is left open where the match is weak. Part of the rows lack a size; the others show once, few, many or a class for expanded clones.

>TRBJ2-3|TRBV4-3|many|TRBD2
CASSLSLAGGPDTQYF
TGCGCCAGCAGCCTATCACTAGCGGGGGGGCCAGATACGCAGTATTTT
>TRBJ2-1|TRBV24-1|few|TRBD1
CATSDRGAGGYHEQFF
TGTGCCACCAGTGATCGGGGCGCAGGGGGCTACCATGAGCAGTTCTTC
>TRBJ1-2|TRBV5-1|few|.
CASSKQGFYGYTF
TGCGCCAGCAGCAAGCAGGGGTTCTATGGCTACACCTTC
>TRBJ2-6|TRBV5-1|.|.
CASRSPSGANVLTF
TGCGCCAGCAGGTCACCCTCTGGGGCCAACGTCCTGACTTTC
>TRBJ2-1|TRBV6-5|.|.
CASSWTGTRGVEQFF
TGTGCCAGCAGTTGGACCGGGACGCGGGGTGTTGAGCAGTTCTTC
>TRBJ2-1|TRBV24-1|.|.
CATSPAGTYDNEQFF
TGTGCCACCAGTCCCGCCGGGACATATGACAATGAGCAGTTCTTC
>TRBJ2-5|TRBV12-3/TRBV12-4|many|.
CASSPPRASGVGAQYF
TGTGCCAGCAGCCCTCCACGAGCCTCCGGGGTCGGAGCCCAGTACTTC
>TRBJ2-5|TRBV28|.|.
CASSLFTGRSTQYF
TGTGCCAGCAGTTTATTTACTGGTCGGAGTACCCAGTACTTC
>TRBJ1-2|TRBV18|.|.
CASSETTGNPYYGYTF
TGTGCCAGCTCCGAGACCACAGGGAACCCCTACTATGGCTACACCTTC
>TRBJ2-1|TRBV7-9|few|.
CASSLVVGGPDNEQFF
TGTGCCAGCAGCTTAGTGGTGGGGGGGCCGGACAATGAGCAGTTCTTC
>TRBJ2-2|TRBV4-2|few|TRBD2
CASSQLSTSGVTGELFF
TGTGCCAGCAGCCAGCTATCGACTAGCGGTGTCACCGGGGAGCTGTTTTTT
>TRBJ2-1|TRBV12-3/TRBV12-4|few|.
CASSLIRANEQFF
TGTGCCAGCAGTCTTATAAGGGCCAATGAGCAGTTCTTC
>TRBJ2-4|TRBV5-6|few|.
CASSLGLGAKNIQYF
TGTGCCAGCAGCTTGGGGCTGGGGGCCAAAAACATTCAGTACTTC
>TRBJ1-6|TRBV10-3|.|TRBD1
CAIGQGEAWGNSPLHF
TGTGCCATCGGTCAGGGGGAGGCCTGGGGTAATTCACCCCTCCACTTT
>TRBJ1-2|TRBV12-3/TRBV12-4|few|TRBD1
CASSFGDRVDYGYTF
TGTGCCAGCAGTTTTGGGGACAGGGTTGACTATGGCTACACCTTC
>TRBJ1-1|TRBV5-5|many|.
CASSWGPNTEAFF
TGTGCCAGCAGCTGGGGACCGAACACTGAAGCTTTCTTT
>TRBJ2-1|TRBV11-2|few|.
CASSTDPGSYNEQFF
TGTGCCAGCAGCACCGACCCGGGCTCCTACAATGAGCAGTTCTTC
>TRBJ1-1|TRBV6-5|few|TRBD1
CASSYYGTGNTEAFF
TGTGCCAGCAGTTACTATGGGACAGGGAACACTGAAGCTTTCTTT
>TRBJ1-1|TRBV6-2/TRBV6-3|.|.
CASSYRVETEAFF
TGTGCCAGCAGTTACAGGGTAGAGACTGAAGCTTTCTTT
>TRBJ2-1|TRBV11-2|few|TRBD2
CASSSEAGTGNEQFF
TGTGCCAGCAGCTCTGAAGCGGGGACTGGGAATGAGCAGTTCTTC
>TRBJ1-1|TRBV7-3|.|.
CASSLKGIAEAFF
TGTGCCAGCAGCTTAAAGGGGATCGCTGAAGCTTTCTTT
>TRBJ1-3|TRBV12-3/TRBV12-4|few|.
CASSLGRVAGNTIYF
TGTGCCAGCAGTTTAGGCAGAGTTGCCGGAAACACCATATATTTT
>TRBJ1-5|TRBV6-1|.|TRBD1
CASSEGRGYNQPQHF
TGTGCCAGCAGTGAAGGCAGGGGGTACAATCAGCCCCAGCATTTT
>TRBJ1-4|TRBV7-9|few|TRBD1
CASSLGGTGSNEKLFF
TGTGCCAGCAGCTTAGGCGGGACAGGCTCAAATGAAAAACTGTTTTTT
>TRBJ1-4|TRBV11-2|.|.
CASSFGQGPELFF
TGTGCCAGCAGCTTCGGCCAGGGGCCGGAACTGTTTTTT